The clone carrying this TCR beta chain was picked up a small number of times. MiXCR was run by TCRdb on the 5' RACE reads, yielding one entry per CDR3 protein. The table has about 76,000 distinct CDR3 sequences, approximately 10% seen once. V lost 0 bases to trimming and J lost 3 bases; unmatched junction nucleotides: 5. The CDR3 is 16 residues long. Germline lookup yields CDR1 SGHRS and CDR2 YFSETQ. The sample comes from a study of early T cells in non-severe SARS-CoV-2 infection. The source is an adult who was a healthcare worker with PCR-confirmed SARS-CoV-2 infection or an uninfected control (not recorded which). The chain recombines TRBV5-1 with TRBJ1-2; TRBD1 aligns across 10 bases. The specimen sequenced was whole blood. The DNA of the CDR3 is TGCGCCAGCAGCTTGGATCCGGGACAGGGGTACTATGGCTACACCTTC. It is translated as CASSLDPGQGYYGYTF.